This T cell receptor (beta chain) was sequenced during a study of blood T cell repertoires in COVID-19. About the research overall: Whether acute or convalescent, the COVID-19 samples came from the United States, Italy and Spain.

In the source study's methods: From reference gene primer amplification, estimates of nucleated cell counts were derived. Libraries were prepared by immunoSEQ multiplex PCR; TCRdb keeps only in-frame clonotypes and omits some of them. V and J calls and clone size are copied from that table; D and trimming were computed from the DNA. Here the sample spans some 200,000 clones, more than 80% being singletons. Seattle's cohort entered during active infection and was followed longitudinally. This CDR3 is 16 amino acids long. V dropped 6 bases and J dropped 2 bases, with 17 bases sitting between them. Germline loops: CDR1 ENHRY, CDR2 SYGVKD.

This TCR derives from a woman aged 80 or over with COVID-19, enrolled during active disease. The chain has TRBV10-3 and TRBJ1-3; TRBD1 is a possible D gene (6 bases). The source material was peripheral blood. The CDR3 sequence is CAIREQGFGAGNTIYF. The CDR3 DNA sequence: TGTGCCATCAGAGAACAGGGTTTTGGAGCTGGAAACACCATATATTTT.